Listed below are T cell receptor beta chains from one sample, sequenced in a study of shared clonotypes between healthy human individuals. TCRdb's table, derived via immunoSEQ multiplex PCR, lists solely in-frame clones and lacks some. The table lists fewer than 400,000 clones, approximately 79% of them singletons. Sequencing was carried out using memory CD4+ T cells sorted from blood. The receptors shown here come from a man between 25 and 39 years old in good health. The CDR3 runs from the conserved cysteine through the conserved F or W. The D gene is left open where the match is weak. Size values are once, few and many counts, or a class for expanded clones, and some rows have none.

J gene	V gene	D gene	clone size	CDR3 DNA	CDR3 protein
TRBJ2-3	TRBV6-1	-	-	TGTGCCAGCAGTGCCTCGGGGATCCCTGGCACAGATACGCAGTATTTT	CASSASGIPGTDTQYF
TRBJ2-3	TRBV5-1	-	-	TGCGCCAGCAGCAAGAGCGTAAAAACAGATACGCAGTATTTT	CASSKSVKTDTQYF
TRBJ2-7	TRBV2	-	-	TGTGCCAGCAGCGTCACCGGGACCTCCTACGAGCAGTACTTC	CASSVTGTSYEQYF
TRBJ2-1	TRBV5-6	TRBD1	-	TGTGCCAGCAGGTATCAGGGGGCCTACAATGAGCAGTTCTTC	CASRYQGAYNEQFF
TRBJ2-2	TRBV7-2	-	-	TGTGCCAGCAGCTTATCTTTCGGAGCGAACACCGGGGAGCTGTTTTTT	CASSLSFGANTGELFF
TRBJ2-5	TRBV7-2	-	-	TGTGCCAGCAGCTTAGCGGCGGGGGCGGGCCAAGAGACCCAGTACTTC	CASSLAAGAGQETQYF
TRBJ2-7	TRBV10-1	-	-	TGCGCCAGCAGTGAGTCGCTAATACAGAACGAGCAGTACTTC	CASSESLIQNEQYF
TRBJ2-1	TRBV9	TRBD2	-	TGTGCCAGCAGCCCTCGGACTAGCGGCTACAATGAGCAGTTCTTC	CASSPRTSGYNEQFF
TRBJ1-3	TRBV6-5	-	-	TGTGCCAGCAGTTCTGTCTCTGGAAACACCATATATTTT	CASSSVSGNTIYF
TRBJ2-3	TRBV5-1	TRBD1	many	TGCGCCAGCAGCGCCCTCGCCCCGGGACAGACTAGCACAGATACGCAGTATTTT	CASSALAPGQTSTDTQYF
TRBJ2-7	TRBV30	TRBD1	once	TGTGCCTGTATAACAGGGGCTAAAAAGTACTTC	CACITGAKKYF
TRBJ2-2	TRBV5-1	TRBD1	many	TGCGCCAGCAGCGTAGGACAGGGGAACACCGGGGAGCTGTTTTTT	CASSVGQGNTGELFF
TRBJ1-5	TRBV19	-	-	TGTGCCAGTAGTATCCACAACGGGGGGATCAATCAGCCCCAGCATTTT	CASSIHNGGINQPQHF
TRBJ2-1	TRBV19	TRBD2	few	TGTGCCAGTACCTCCAGGACTAGCGGTCGCTCCTACAATGAGCAGTTCTTC	CASTSRTSGRSYNEQFF
TRBJ2-1	TRBV27	-	-	TGTGCCAGCAGTTTTAGGGGGTTCGGTGTTGAGCAGTTCTTC	CASSFRGFGVEQFF
TRBJ1-1	TRBV5-1	TRBD1	-	TGCGCCAGCAGCATCGGGACAGACACTGAAGCTTTCTTT	CASSIGTDTEAFF
TRBJ1-2	TRBV28	-	-	TGTGCCAGCAGTTTAAAGGTCTTACCGGACTATGGCTACACCTTC	CASSLKVLPDYGYTF
TRBJ2-1	TRBV7-8	TRBD2	-	TGTGCCAGCAGCCCGAGGGGTAGCGGGAGTGGCAATGAGCAGTTCTTC	CASSPRGSGSGNEQFF
TRBJ2-4	TRBV2	-	-	TGTGCCAGCAGCCCTTGGGCTGAAAACATTCAGTACTTC	CASSPWAENIQYF
TRBJ1-2	TRBV7-8	-	medium-sized	TGTGCCAGCAGCTTAGCGCGAGTTGGCTACACCTTC	CASSLARVGYTF
TRBJ2-5	TRBV18	-	-	TGTGCCAGCTCACCACCGCGGACGGACAATGGGGAGACCCAGTACTTC	CASSPPRTDNGETQYF
TRBJ2-3	TRBV5-5	-	-	TGTGCCAGCAGCCTCGTCGGCGGCCGGGGCACAGATACGCAGTATTTT	CASSLVGGRGTDTQYF
TRBJ1-4	TRBV18	-	-	TGTGCCAGCTCACCGTCCGAACAAGACGGACTGTTTTTT	CASSPSEQDGLFF
TRBJ2-7	TRBV27	TRBD2	-	TGTGCCAGCAGGAGGGAGGGATTCGGTGGCTACGAGCAGTACTTC	CASRREGFGGYEQYF
TRBJ2-3	TRBV11-2	-	-	TGTGCCAGCAGCTCCTATGGGGGGGGCTACAGGGTCACAGATACGCAGTATTTT	CASSSYGGGYRVTDTQYF
TRBJ2-1	TRBV4-2	-	-	TGTGCCAGCAGCTCCCCCGGTACAGATGAGCAGTTCTTC	CASSSPGTDEQFF
TRBJ1-4	TRBV5-8	TRBD1	few	TGTGCCAGCAGCCCGGGACAGTACTCTAATGAAAAACTGTTTTTT	CASSPGQYSNEKLFF
TRBJ1-6	TRBV4-2	-	-	TGTGCCAGCAGCCAAGATGGCGGGAGGACCTATAATTCACCCCTCCACTTT	CASSQDGGRTYNSPLHF
TRBJ2-2	TRBV4-1	TRBD2	-	TGCGCCAGCAGCTACATAGCGGGAGATGGATCCGGGGAGCTGTTTTTT	CASSYIAGDGSGELFF
TRBJ2-3	TRBV7-4	TRBD2	-	TGTGCCAGCAGCTTCCTCGGGAGGAGCACAGATACGCAGTATTTT	CASSFLGRSTDTQYF
TRBJ2-1	TRBV9	-	once	TGTGCCAGCAGCGTAGCGGGAGATGAGTACAATGAGCAGTTCTTC	CASSVAGDEYNEQFF
TRBJ2-6	TRBV4-2	-	-	TGTGCCAGCAGCCAAGTGATGCCACCCGCACTCTTTGGGGCCAACGTCCTGACTTTC	CASSQVMPPALFGANVLTF
TRBJ2-7	TRBV14	-	-	TGTGCCAGCAGCCGAGCGGTCTCCTACGAGCAGTACTTC	CASSRAVSYEQYF
TRBJ2-7	TRBV5-5	TRBD1	-	TGTGCCAGCAGTTCCGGGACAGGGCTTTCCTACGAGCAGTACTTC	CASSSGTGLSYEQYF
TRBJ2-2	TRBV29-1	-	-	TGCAGCGTTGCGCTGGGATGGGACACCGGGGAGCTGTTTTTT	CSVALGWDTGELFF
TRBJ2-3	TRBV10-1	-	-	TGCGCCAGCAGCCCCCGGCTAGCCGCTAGCACAGATACGCAGTATTTT	CASSPRLAASTDTQYF
TRBJ2-1	TRBV6-4	TRBD1	-	TGTGCCAGCAGCGGAAGGACAGGGGGCCGGGAGCAGTTCTTC	CASSGRTGGREQFF
TRBJ2-3	TRBV5-6	TRBD2	-	TGTGCCAGCAGCCCCGGACTAGGGGATACGCAGTATTTT	CASSPGLGDTQYF
TRBJ1-5	TRBV6-1	-	few	TGTGCCAGCAGTTCAAATCAGCCCCAGCATTTT	CASSSNQPQHF
TRBJ2-7	TRBV11-2	TRBD1	few	TGTGCCAGCAGCTTAGGTGCATTCGGGGACAGTTCCTACGAGCAGTACTTC	CASSLGAFGDSSYEQYF
TRBJ1-2	TRBV2	-	once	TGTGCCAGCAGTGAATCGGGTGGCTACACCTTC	CASSESGGYTF
TRBJ2-7	TRBV5-1	-	-	TGCGCCAGCAGCACCCTTCCCCCTGGCGGCGGAAGCTACGAGCAGTACTTC	CASSTLPPGGGSYEQYF
TRBJ2-2	TRBV18	-	-	TGTGCCAGCTCACCAGCGACCCTTCCCCCCGGGGAGCTGTTTTTT	CASSPATLPPGELFF
TRBJ2-7	TRBV5-1	-	-	TGCGCCAGCAGCCCGACAACAGGACAAGCCTACGAGCAGTACTTC	CASSPTTGQAYEQYF
TRBJ1-2	TRBV29-1	-	-	TGCAGCGTTGACCGGGGAGGGGATAGCTACACCTTC	CSVDRGGDSYTF
TRBJ2-4	TRBV29-1	TRBD1	-	TGCAGCGTTGAGGCAGGGGGACAAAACATTCAGTACTTC	CSVEAGGQNIQYF
TRBJ1-1	TRBV7-2	-	-	TGTGCCAGCAGCCCGCGTGGGAACCTGAACACTGAAGCTTTCTTT	CASSPRGNLNTEAFF
TRBJ1-4	TRBV10-3	TRBD1	-	TGTGCCATCAGTGTTTCAGGGGGTGTTGAAAAACTGTTTTTT	CAISVSGGVEKLFF
TRBJ2-7	TRBV5-4	TRBD1	-	TGTGCCAGCAGCTTGATTGGGACAGGGTCTTTTCGCTACGAGCAGTACTTC	CASSLIGTGSFRYEQYF
TRBJ1-1	TRBV19	-	many	TGTGCCAGTAGTTTTGACAGAGACACTGAAGCTTTCTTT	CASSFDRDTEAFF